This T cell receptor beta chain is drawn from a study of cytomegalovirus exposure and HLA in healthy donors. Concerning this clone: Its antigen is still unknown.

The length of the CDR3 is 17 residues. V dropped 4 bases and J dropped 1; count of bases not matched to a gene: 11. Germline CDR1 reads MGHRA; CDR2 reads YSYEKL. The method was immunoSEQ multiplex PCR; TCRdb's version includes in-frame clones alone and lacks a portion of them. The sample contains 100,000 or so clones, around 87% of which appear only once. Study-level results: According to reports, the classifier identified cytomegalovirus status with high specificity and sensitivity.

This TCR came from a woman aged 18-29 years in good health and CMV-seropositive. The rearrangement uses TRBV4-1 and TRBJ2-3, with TRBD1 matching 7 bases. The source material was PBMCs. CDR3: CASSLLLGGPGTDTQYF. For the CDR3, the DNA is TGCGCCAGCAGCCTATTACTAGGGGGCCCCGGCACAGATACGCAGTATTTT.